These T cell receptor beta chains were read from a single sample in a study of T cell repertoires in cytomegalovirus infection. TCRdb re-analysed the reads in MiXCR, keeping a single row per CDR3 protein. The repertoire has more than 250,000 distinct CDR3 sequences, roughly an eighth of them found once; the top ten carry about 8.7%. Sequencing was carried out using PBMCs. The receptors originated from a human donor in good health (CMV status not recorded). Some clones in this sample may be carry-over from other donors' samples. CDR3s include the opening cysteine and the closing phenylalanine or tryptophan. Fields, in order: D gene, clone size, V gene, J gene, CDR3 DNA, CDR3 protein. A D gene is named only where the DNA matches it firmly. Rows give clone size only sometimes, using once, few, many, or a class for an expanded clone.

d_call: TRBD2
clone_size: NA
v_call: TRBV19
j_call: TRBJ2-3
cdr3_nt: TGTGCCAGTGCCCGAATAGCGGGAGCCACAGATACGCAGTATTTT
cdr3_aa: CASARIAGATDTQYF

d_call: NA
clone_size: NA
v_call: TRBV10-3
j_call: TRBJ1-4
cdr3_nt: TGTGCCATCAGTGAGTCCCAGCGGGGACTGTTTTTT
cdr3_aa: CAISESQRGLFF

d_call: NA
clone_size: few
v_call: TRBV2
j_call: TRBJ1-1
cdr3_nt: TGTGCCAGCAGTGAAGAAGTTGGGCGTGACACTGAAGCTTTCTTT
cdr3_aa: CASSEEVGRDTEAFF

d_call: NA
clone_size: NA
v_call: TRBV20-1
j_call: TRBJ1-5
cdr3_nt: TGCAGTGCTAGATCAGGGAATCAGCCCCAGCATTTT
cdr3_aa: CSARSGNQPQHF

d_call: NA
clone_size: many
v_call: TRBV5-1
j_call: TRBJ2-7
cdr3_nt: TGCGCCAGCAGCGTGGCAGGGACCGAGAGATTTCAGCAGTACTTC
cdr3_aa: CASSVAGTERFQQYF

d_call: NA
clone_size: NA
v_call: TRBV4-2
j_call: TRBJ1-1
cdr3_nt: TGTGCCAGCAGGGAGACCAGCACTGAAGCTTTCTTT
cdr3_aa: CASRETSTEAFF

d_call: NA
clone_size: NA
v_call: TRBV19
j_call: TRBJ1-5
cdr3_nt: TGTGCCAGTAGTATCGGGTTCAATCAGCCCCAGCATTTT
cdr3_aa: CASSIGFNQPQHF

d_call: TRBD1
clone_size: NA
v_call: TRBV7-6
j_call: TRBJ2-3
cdr3_nt: TGTGCCAGCAGCGTCGGACAGGGAAGGGCAGATACGCAGTATTTT
cdr3_aa: CASSVGQGRADTQYF

d_call: NA
clone_size: few
v_call: TRBV7-9
j_call: TRBJ2-3
cdr3_nt: TGTGCCAGCAGCCGAATGGACCTGCCAAGGGGAGATACGCAGTATTTT
cdr3_aa: CASSRMDLPRGDTQYF

d_call: NA
clone_size: many
v_call: TRBV5-1
j_call: TRBJ2-1
cdr3_nt: TGTGCCAGCAGTTTTGGTGGCGGCTCCTACAATGAGCAGTTCTTC
cdr3_aa: CASSFGGGSYNEQFF

d_call: TRBD2
clone_size: many
v_call: TRBV20-1
j_call: TRBJ2-1
cdr3_nt: TGCAGTGCCCCGAAGATGGGCGGGAGCACCTACAATGAGCAGTTCTTC
cdr3_aa: CSAPKMGGSTYNEQFF

d_call: NA
clone_size: NA
v_call: TRBV19
j_call: TRBJ1-2
cdr3_nt: TGTGCCAGTGGCACCGGCGGGGGAACTGGTGGCTACACCTTC
cdr3_aa: CASGTGGGTGGYTF

d_call: NA
clone_size: many
v_call: TRBV15
j_call: TRBJ2-3
cdr3_nt: TGTGCCACCTCCTATCAGGCGGCGCCCACAGATACGCAGTATTTT
cdr3_aa: CATSYQAAPTDTQYF

d_call: NA
clone_size: NA
v_call: TRBV7-3
j_call: TRBJ2-3
cdr3_nt: TGTGCCAGCAGCCCGTCTCGTCGGGATACGCAGTATTTT
cdr3_aa: CASSPSRRDTQYF

d_call: NA
clone_size: many
v_call: TRBV11-2
j_call: TRBJ2-3
cdr3_nt: TGTGCCAGCAGCTCAAGACCCATGTGGAGCACAGATACGCAGTATTTT
cdr3_aa: CASSSRPMWSTDTQYF

d_call: NA
clone_size: many
v_call: TRBV7-2
j_call: TRBJ2-7
cdr3_nt: TGTGCCAGCAGCTTAGCGCGCGTGGAAGAGCAGTACTTC
cdr3_aa: CASSLARVEEQYF

d_call: TRBD1
clone_size: many
v_call: TRBV5-3
j_call: TRBJ2-2
cdr3_nt: TGTGCCAGAAGCCAACCGGGACAGGGCGAGGTCCTCAACACCGGGGAGCTGTTTTTT
cdr3_aa: CARSQPGQGEVLNTGELFF

d_call: TRBD2
clone_size: many
v_call: TRBV7-6
j_call: TRBJ2-2
cdr3_nt: TGTGCCAGCAGCTTAGTTCGCGGGGGGCCCACGAACACCGGGGAGCTGTTTTTT
cdr3_aa: CASSLVRGGPTNTGELFF

d_call: NA
clone_size: many
v_call: TRBV7-2
j_call: TRBJ2-1
cdr3_nt: TGTGCCAGCAATGACCGGAGCTCCTACAATGAGCAGTTCTTC
cdr3_aa: CASNDRSSYNEQFF

d_call: NA
clone_size: many
v_call: TRBV7-2
j_call: TRBJ2-2
cdr3_nt: TGTGCCAGCAGCTTAGTGGTTGCGATTAACACCGGGGAGCTGTTTTTT
cdr3_aa: CASSLVVAINTGELFF

d_call: NA
clone_size: NA
v_call: TRBV4-2
j_call: TRBJ1-3
cdr3_nt: TGTGCCAGCAGCCTGACGAGACGGGAGAACACCATATATTTT
cdr3_aa: CASSLTRRENTIYF

d_call: NA
clone_size: NA
v_call: TRBV28
j_call: TRBJ1-1
cdr3_nt: TGTGCCAGCACCAAGGGACCGTATGAAGCTTTCTTT
cdr3_aa: CASTKGPYEAFF

d_call: NA
clone_size: many
v_call: TRBV7-2
j_call: TRBJ1-4
cdr3_nt: TGTGCCAGCAGCTCCTCGGGGGGGGTTCTTGAAAAACTGTTTTTT
cdr3_aa: CASSSSGGVLEKLFF

d_call: TRBD2
clone_size: many
v_call: TRBV6-2/TRBV6-3
j_call: TRBJ2-4
cdr3_nt: TGTGCCAGCAGTTATGGAGCGGGAGCTGGCATTCAGTACTTC
cdr3_aa: CASSYGAGAGIQYF

d_call: NA
clone_size: few
v_call: TRBV10-2
j_call: TRBJ1-1
cdr3_nt: TGCGCCAGCAGTCCTAAGGGGGTCTCTGAAGCTTTCTTT
cdr3_aa: CASSPKGVSEAFF

d_call: NA
clone_size: NA
v_call: TRBV12-3/TRBV12-4
j_call: TRBJ1-5
cdr3_nt: TGTGCCAGCACCTTCACAGGGCTCCTTACATTATATAGCAATCAGCCCCAGCATTTT
cdr3_aa: CASTFTGLLTLYSNQPQHF

d_call: NA
clone_size: many
v_call: TRBV5-5
j_call: TRBJ2-3
cdr3_nt: TGTGCCAGCAGCTTAATCTCGGGGGCCAGTGATACGCAGTATTTT
cdr3_aa: CASSLISGASDTQYF

d_call: NA
clone_size: NA
v_call: TRBV5-6
j_call: TRBJ1-4
cdr3_nt: TGTGCCAGCAGCCTCGGGTGGCCAACCGAAAAACTGTTTTTT
cdr3_aa: CASSLGWPTEKLFF